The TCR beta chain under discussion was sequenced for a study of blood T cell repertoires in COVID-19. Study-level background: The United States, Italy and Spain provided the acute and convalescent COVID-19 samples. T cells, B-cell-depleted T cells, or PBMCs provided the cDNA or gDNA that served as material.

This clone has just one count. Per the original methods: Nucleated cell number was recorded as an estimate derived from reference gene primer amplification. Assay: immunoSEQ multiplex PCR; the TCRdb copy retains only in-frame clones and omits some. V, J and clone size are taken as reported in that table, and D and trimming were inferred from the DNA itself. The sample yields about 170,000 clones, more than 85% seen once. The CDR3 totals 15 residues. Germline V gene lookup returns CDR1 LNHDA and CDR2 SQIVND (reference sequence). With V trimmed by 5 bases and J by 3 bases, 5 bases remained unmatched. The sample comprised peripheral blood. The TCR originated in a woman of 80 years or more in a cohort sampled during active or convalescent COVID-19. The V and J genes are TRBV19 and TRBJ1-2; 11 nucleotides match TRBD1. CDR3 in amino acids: CASSVGQGAYYGYTF. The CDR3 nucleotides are TGTGCCAGTAGTGTTGGACAGGGGGCTTACTATGGCTACACCTTC.